The rows below give T cell receptor beta chains drawn from one sample of a study of regulatory T cells in long-lasting Graves disease. TCRdb itself ran the multiplex PCR reads through MiXCR, one entry per CDR3 protein. The sample lists 420,000 or so distinct CDR3 sequences, 23% occurring once. Sequenced here: peripheral blood mononuclear cells (PBMCs), sampled when the disease was refractory, from a patient treated with antithyroid drugs. These receptors all come from a female donor with Graves disease. CDR3s include the opening cysteine and the closing phenylalanine or tryptophan. A D gene is named only where the DNA matches it firmly. Clone size is stated in some rows and not others, as once, few, many or a class when expanded.

few | TRBJ2-7 | 13 | NA | TRBV27 | CASWRDLGYEQYF
many | TRBJ2-5 | 13 | NA | TRBV28 | CASSSTERWTQYF
once | TRBJ2-5 | 16 | TRBD2 | TRBV20-1 | CSAREATSGRLETQYF
NA | TRBJ2-2 | 13 | NA | TRBV5-1 | CASSLEGAGELFF
few | TRBJ2-3 | 16 | NA | TRBV24-1 | CATSHTGLGGGDTQYF
many | TRBJ2-7 | 13 | TRBD2 | TRBV27 | CASRRGREYEQYF
NA | TRBJ2-1 | 15 | NA | TRBV5-6 | CASSLPGRRRDEQFF
NA | TRBJ1-1 | 13 | TRBD1 | TRBV7-9 | CASSSLTGAEAFF
NA | NA | 16 | TRBD2 | TRBV5-1 | CASSALAGGPHNEQFF
NA | TRBJ2-1 | 15 | NA | TRBV27 | CASSSGTPLMDEQFF
many | TRBJ1-5 | 15 | NA | TRBV28 | CASSFHSAVNQPQHF
NA | TRBJ2-7 | 16 | TRBD1 | TRBV9 | CASSVAGTGNTYEQYF
NA | TRBJ2-6 | 12 | NA | TRBV29-1 | CSAGTGANVLTF